Listed below are T cell receptor beta chains from one sample, sequenced in a study of T cells after posttransplantation cyclophosphamide. Generated by immunoSEQ multiplex PCR, the TCRdb table keeps only in-frame clones and is missing some. Counted here are about 11,000 clones, approximately 95% occurring once; the ten biggest clones make up around 0.28%. Sequencing was performed on naive CD8+ T cells sorted from PBMCs. The receptors originated from a man in his thirties or forties in good health and a related stem cell transplant donor. The CDR3 runs from the conserved cysteine through the conserved F or W. The order of the fields is V gene, J gene, D gene, clone size, CDR3 DNA, CDR3 protein. D genes are given only for firm matches. Only part of the rows carry a size: once, few, many, or a class if the clone is expanded.

V gene: TRBV4-3
J gene: TRBJ1-2
D gene: NA
clone size: NA
CDR3 DNA: TGCGCCAGCAGCCAAGATCCCCAGGGGACCTATGGCTACACCTTC
CDR3 protein: CASSQDPQGTYGYTF

V gene: TRBV27
J gene: TRBJ1-6
D gene: NA
clone size: NA
CDR3 DNA: TGTGCCAGCACACCCCTGGTGGGGGCTTTTGATTCACCCCTCCACTTT
CDR3 protein: CASTPLVGAFDSPLHF

V gene: TRBV7-9
J gene: TRBJ1-1
D gene: TRBD1
clone size: NA
CDR3 DNA: TGTGCCAGCAGCACCCCACCGACAGGGGGGTACCCTGAAGCTTTCTTT
CDR3 protein: CASSTPPTGGYPEAFF

V gene: TRBV7-9
J gene: TRBJ1-5
D gene: NA
clone size: NA
CDR3 DNA: TGTGCCAGCAGCTTGACAGATAGCAATCAGCCCCAGCATTTT
CDR3 protein: CASSLTDSNQPQHF

V gene: TRBV4-2
J gene: TRBJ2-7
D gene: TRBD2
clone size: NA
CDR3 DNA: TGTGCCAGCAGCCAAGGAAGCGGGGGGAATTCCTACGAGCAGTACTTC
CDR3 protein: CASSQGSGGNSYEQYF

V gene: TRBV7-3
J gene: TRBJ1-2
D gene: NA
clone size: NA
CDR3 DNA: TGTGCCAGCAGCCCCCAGGAGGGCGATGGCTACACCTTC
CDR3 protein: CASSPQEGDGYTF

V gene: TRBV14
J gene: TRBJ1-3
D gene: NA
clone size: NA
CDR3 DNA: TGTGCCAGCAGCCAAGCTCGCGGGAGGAACACCATATATTTT
CDR3 protein: CASSQARGRNTIYF

V gene: TRBV15
J gene: TRBJ2-1
D gene: TRBD1
clone size: NA
CDR3 DNA: TGTGCCACCAGCAGTCGGACAGGGGATTCGGATGAGCAGTTCTTC
CDR3 protein: CATSSRTGDSDEQFF

V gene: TRBV29-1
J gene: TRBJ1-3
D gene: NA
clone size: NA
CDR3 DNA: TGCAGCGTCGCCGACATGCCTGGAAACACCATATATTTT
CDR3 protein: CSVADMPGNTIYF

V gene: TRBV11-3
J gene: TRBJ2-3
D gene: NA
clone size: NA
CDR3 DNA: TGTGCCAGCAGCTTAGGTGCGGGATCAAGCACAGATACGCAGTATTTT
CDR3 protein: CASSLGAGSSTDTQYF

V gene: TRBV2
J gene: TRBJ2-7
D gene: NA
clone size: NA
CDR3 DNA: TGTGCCAGCACCGAGCCAGGGGGGTTCTACGAGCAGTACTTC
CDR3 protein: CASTEPGGFYEQYF

V gene: TRBV4-2
J gene: TRBJ1-4
D gene: NA
clone size: once
CDR3 DNA: TGTGCCAGCAGCCAATCACAGGGTTCATATAATGAAAAACTGTTTTTT
CDR3 protein: CASSQSQGSYNEKLFF

V gene: TRBV7-6
J gene: TRBJ2-3
D gene: NA
clone size: NA
CDR3 DNA: TGTGCCAGCAGCTTACGTGGGGGCCCGGTGTATTTT
CDR3 protein: CASSLRGGPVYF

V gene: TRBV4-1
J gene: TRBJ2-3
D gene: TRBD2
clone size: NA
CDR3 DNA: TGCGCCAGCAGCCAAGAAATTGGGGGGGGGTTTACGCAGTATTTT
CDR3 protein: CASSQEIGGGFTQYF

V gene: TRBV6-5
J gene: TRBJ1-4
D gene: TRBD1
clone size: NA
CDR3 DNA: TGTGCCAGCAGTTTGACAGGGGAGAATGAAAAACTGTTTTTT
CDR3 protein: CASSLTGENEKLFF

V gene: TRBV28
J gene: TRBJ2-7
D gene: NA
clone size: NA
CDR3 DNA: TGTGCCAGCAGTTTATTGAGGGGGGGCTACGAGCAGTACTTC
CDR3 protein: CASSLLRGGYEQYF